The 27 T cell receptor beta chains presented below share a single source sample, sequenced in a study of blood T cell repertoires in COVID-19 (dated by TCRdb to 2020 to 2022). The library relied on the immunoSEQ multiplex PCR assay. The table was pulled from immuneACCESS by TCRdb, which kept in-frame rearrangements only. Such tables lose some clones; where checked, under half of the loss comes from unresolved V genes, and the rest has no known cause. This sample holds fewer than 200,000 clones; approximately 79% were observed only once. The top ten constitute about 3% of the sample. Sequencing was performed on peripheral blood. All receptors come from a woman aged 80 or over with acute or convalescent COVID-19.

The chain recombines TRBV14 with TRBJ1-3; maybe TRBD1 (6 bases). The CDR3 is 15 amino acids. The ends were cut back, 2 bases at V and 4 bases at J, with 12 bases in the middle. Germline V gene lookup returns CDR1 SGHDN and CDR2 FVKESK. CDR3 in amino acids: CASSQTWGLGNTIYF. The CDR3 coding sequence is TGTGCCAGCAGCCAAACCTGGGGGCTCGGAAACACCATATATTTT.

The gene calls are TRBV7-9 and TRBJ2-1; 9 nucleotides match TRBD2. The V gene's germline CDR1 is SEHNR and CDR2 FQNEAQ (reference sequence). The CDR3 has 15 residues. V lost 3 bases and J lost 8; bases outside the gene matches: 8. DNA of the CDR3: TGTGCCAGCAGCTTTTTCGGACTAGCGCAAGATGAGCAGTTCTTC. Translated, it gives CASSFFGLAQDEQFF.

J is TRBJ2-5 and V is TRBV6-6, with D unclear. Germline values: CDR1 MNHNY, CDR2 SVGAGI (reference sequence). V was cut by 3 bases and J by 4 bases, with 18 bases left in between. The CDR3 is 16 amino acids. CDR3 nucleotides: TGTGCCAGCAGTTATGGCAGACTCTCGAACGCAGAGACCCAGTACTTC. Protein sequence: CASSYGRLSNAETQYF.

The chain is built from TRBV21-1 and TRBJ2-1; the table's D call, TRBD2, has no DNA check behind it. TRBV21-1 is a known pseudogene. The CDR3 length is 15 residues. CDR3 residues: CASSKGREYINEQFF. The CDR3 nucleotides read TGTGCCAGCAGCAAAGGGCGGGAGTATATCAATGAGCAGTTCTTC.

The CDR3 coding sequence is TGTGCCAGCAGCATTCTAGCGGGAGCCCAAGGAGAGCAGTTCTTC. Amino acids: CASSILAGAQGEQFF. The V gene is TRBV6-5, the J gene TRBJ2-1, with 10 bases that match TRBD2. The CDR3 is 15 amino acids. Germline lookup yields CDR1 MNHEY and CDR2 SVGAGI. V lost 6 bases to trimming and J lost 10 bases; unmatched junction nucleotides: 12.

V usage is TRBV12-3 or TRBV12-4 and J usage is TRBJ2-7; D is perhaps TRBD1 (6 bases). The CDR3 runs 12 residues. Trimming took 3 bases from V and 6 from J, leaving 9 bases between them. The DNA for the CDR3 is TGTGCCAGCAGTTTGGGGACATTCGAGCAGTACTTC. Amino acids: CASSLGTFEQYF.

The V gene is TRBV7-9, the J gene TRBJ2-5, with D perhaps TRBD2 (7 bases). Germline values: CDR1 SEHNR, CDR2 FQNEAQ (reference sequence). The CDR3 contains 14 residues. V lost 5 bases and J lost 5, with 15 bases in between. The DNA for the CDR3 is TGTGCCAGCAGCCAAGGGGGGGGACGGGAGACCCAGTACTTC. This encodes CASSQGGGRETQYF.

This clone has only one observation. The chain couples TRBV11-3 to TRBJ2-4, with a tentative D call TRBD1 (6 bases). Looked up from germline, CDR1 is SGHNT and CDR2 is YENEEA. V lost 2 bases, J lost 0 bases, and 17 bases lay in between. There are 18 residues in the CDR3. CDR3 loop: CASSLMGAPSLAKNIQYF. In nucleotides, the CDR3 is TGTGCCAGCAGCTTAATGGGGGCGCCGAGTTTAGCCAAAAACATTCAGTACTTC.

The gene calls are TRBV4-3 and TRBJ2-5; TRBD1 matches at 8 bases. This CDR3 has 15 amino acids. CDR1 and CDR2 from the germline V gene are LGHNA and YSLEER. V shed 1 base and J 3 bases; nucleotides not matched to a gene: 4. The CDR3 here is CASSQGMTGEETQYF. DNA of the CDR3: TGCGCCAGCAGCCAAGGGATGACAGGGGAAGAGACCCAGTACTTC.

The chain combines TRBV10-3 with TRBJ2-7; 10 bases line up with TRBD2. This CDR3 is built from 14 residues. Germline V gene lookup returns CDR1 ENHRY and CDR2 SYGVKD. V lost 7 bases to trimming and J lost 5 bases; unmatched junction nucleotides: 8. CDR3 nucleotides: TGTGCCATCAACCCCGGGACTAGCGAACACGAGCAGTACTTC. It yields the protein CAINPGTSEHEQYF.

The chain has TRBV27 and TRBJ2-7; D might be TRBD2 (6 bases). The CDR3 has 15 residues. Germline CDR1 MNHEY, CDR2 SMNVEV (reference sequence). V lost 6 bases to trimming and J lost 3 bases, with 18 bases between them. CDR3 coding DNA: TGTGCCAGCAGATCGGTCGCGGGATTTCACTACGAGCAGTACTTC. It translates to CASRSVAGFHYEQYF.

The V and J genes are TRBV19 and TRBJ1-6; 11 bases fit TRBD1. CDR1 LNHDA and CDR2 SQIVND come from the germline V gene (reference sequence). V lost 5 bases, J lost 1 base, and 10 bases stayed unmatched. The CDR3 runs 19 residues. The CDR3 region has the DNA TGTGCCAGTAGTTCAAGGACAGGGGGCGCAAATTCCTATAATTCACCCCTCCACTTT. Protein product: CASSSRTGGANSYNSPLHF.

V is TRBV7-8 and J is TRBJ1-2; D call uncertain. V gave up 1 base and J gave up 7 bases, with 22 bases separating them. This CDR3 spans 17 amino acids. Germline-derived CDR1 and CDR2 are SGHVS and FQNEAQ. The CDR3 DNA reads TGTGCCAGCAGCTTAGATCCAGGAAGAGCCTTGTGGATTGGCTACACCTTC. Translated: CASSLDPGRALWIGYTF. The variable domain in full, completed from reference TRBV7-8 and TRBJ1-2, reads GAGVSQSPRYKVAKRGQDVALRCDPISGHVSLFWYQQALGQGPEFLTYFQNEAQLDKSGLPSDRFFAERPEGSVSTLKIQRTQQEDSAVYLCASSLDPGRALWIGYTFGSGTRLTVV.

This chain links TRBV5-6 with TRBJ2-4; D remains unclear. The CDR3 is made up of 16 amino acids. Between the trimmed V and J ends, which lost 0 bases and 0 bases, there was a span of 10 bases. Germline lookup yields CDR1 SGHDT and CDR2 YYEEEE. CDR3 amino acids: CASSLASQLAKNIQYF. The CDR3 coding sequence is TGTGCCAGCAGCTTGGCTTCACAGCTAGCCAAAAACATTCAGTACTTC.

The rearrangement uses TRBV10-3 and TRBJ1-1; D is perhaps TRBD1 (5 bases). The germline V and J ends were trimmed by 5 bases and 4 bases, with 14 bases remaining between them. CDR1 and CDR2 (germline): ENHRY, SYGVKD. The CDR3 length is 14 residues. The CDR3 DNA sequence: TGTGCCATCAGTTCTGCGCAGGGCAGCACTGAAGCTTTCTTT. It is translated as CAISSAQGSTEAFF.

This chain connects TRBV4-2 to TRBJ1-5, with D possibly being TRBD1 (5 bases). The CDR3 spans 14 residues. Trimming took off 1 base at V and 3 bases at J, with 7 bases between the two ends. Per the germline V gene, CDR1 is LGHNA and CDR2 is YNFKEQ. The CDR3 DNA reads TGTGCCAGCAGCCAAGGACAGAACAATCAGCCCCAGCATTTT. Protein: CASSQGQNNQPQHF.

The chain has TRBV24-1 and TRBJ2-7, with 11 bases identical to TRBD1. Germline V gene lookup returns CDR1 KGHDR and CDR2 SFDVKD. The CDR3 runs 12 residues. The ends lost 9 bases at V and 5 bases at J; junction bases unmatched: 2. CDR3 sequence reads: CATGQGADEQYF. The CDR3 coding sequence is TGTGCCACCGGACAGGGGGCCGACGAGCAGTACTTC.

This chain links TRBV30 with TRBJ1-3, with 7 nucleotides matching TRBD1. Germline assignment: CDR1 GTSNPN and CDR2 SVGIG (reference sequence). This CDR3 is 13 amino acids long. Trimming took 4 bases from V and 4 from J; bases not matched to a gene: 4. CDR3 amino acids: CAWIGTVGNTIYF. Here the CDR3 DNA reads TGTGCCTGGATTGGGACAGTAGGAAACACCATATATTTT.

V is TRBV5-4 and J is TRBJ1-1, with a weak D call TRBD1 (5 bases). The CDR3 has 15 amino acids. The germline V gene has CDR1 SGHNT and CDR2 YYREEE (reference sequence). Trimming took 3 bases from V and 0 from J, leaving 12 bases between them. In DNA form, the CDR3 reads TGTGCCAGCAGCTCACGCAGGGATATGAACACTGAAGCTTTCTTT. Its protein is CASSSRRDMNTEAFF.

In this sample, this clone turned up a few times. The chain is built from TRBV2 and TRBJ1-5; possible D gene TRBD1, 6 bases. The CDR3 has 16 residues. Trimming left V 2 bases short and J 7 bases short, with 18 bases between. Germline lookup yields CDR1 SNHLY and CDR2 FYNNEI. The CDR3 sequence is CASSERSIGGMQPQHF. In DNA form, the CDR3 reads TGTGCCAGCAGTGAAAGATCGATTGGGGGCATGCAGCCCCAGCATTTT.

V and J are TRBV7-9 and TRBJ2-7; 12 nucleotides line up with TRBD2. V lost 5 bases to trimming and J lost 6 bases; unmatched junction nucleotides: 5. Germline CDR1 is SEHNR and CDR2 is FQNEAQ (reference sequence). CDR3 length: 14 residues. The CDR3 is CASSPRLAGVEQYF. The CDR3 nucleotides read TGTGCCAGCAGCCCTAGACTAGCGGGAGTCGAGCAGTACTTC.

V is TRBV10-3 and J is TRBJ1-4; 7 positions agree with TRBD1. Germline V CDR1 and CDR2: ENHRY, SYGVKD. V shed 2 bases and J 2 bases; nucleotides not matched to a gene: 5. The CDR3 consists of 16 residues. DNA for the CDR3: TGTGCCATCAGTGAGACTCCGGGACAGACTAATGAAAAACTGTTTTTT. Translation: CAISETPGQTNEKLFF.

This chain joins TRBV5-3 and TRBJ1-5; 9 nucleotides agree with TRBD1. TRBV5-3 is identified as an open reading frame with a role that is uncertain. This CDR3 region has 14 residues. Losses at the gene ends were 2 bases for V and 6 bases for J; bases not matched to a gene: 3. CDR3 bases: TGTGCCAGAAGCTTCACAGGGGGCAGTCAGCCCCAGCATTTT. As protein: CARSFTGGSQPQHF.

The chain carries TRBV29-1 and TRBJ1-1; D ambiguous. The CDR3 is 13 amino acids. Germline loops: CDR1 SQVTM, CDR2 ANQGSEA. V was shortened by 3 bases and J by 1 base, with 9 bases between the two germline ends. CDR3 sequence: CSVETTENTEAFF. In nucleotides, the CDR3 is TGCAGCGTTGAGACAACCGAGAACACTGAAGCTTTCTTT.

This chain joins TRBV5-4 and TRBJ2-6, with 7 bases fitting TRBD1. There are 16 residues in the CDR3. CDR1 SGHNT and CDR2 YYREEE come from the germline V gene (reference sequence). The V and J ends lost 4 bases and 3 bases, in that order; junction bases with no gene match: 7. In DNA, the CDR3 is TGTGCCAGCAGCCCCAGGGGGATGCTTGGGGCCAACGTCCTGACTTTC. Amino acids: CASSPRGMLGANVLTF.

This sequence joins TRBV7-9 and TRBJ2-7; 10 bases are shared with TRBD1. CDR1 and CDR2 (germline): SEHNR, FQNEAQ (reference sequence). The CDR3 is 15 amino acids. After removal of 4 bases from V and 2 bases from J, the junction contained 5 bases not matched to a gene. The CDR3 reads CASSSTGQGTYEQYF. CDR3 DNA sequence: TGTGCCAGCAGCTCAACGGGACAGGGGACCTACGAGCAGTACTTC.

The genes are TRBV3-1 (or the pseudogene TRBV3-2) and TRBJ2-1; 9 nucleotides agree with TRBD1. Germline-derived CDR1 and CDR2 are LGHDT and YNNKEL (reference sequence). J was trimmed by 1 base and V by 4 bases; bases with no gene match: 8. The CDR3 consists of 17 residues. The CDR3: CASSPGTGISSYNEQFF. The CDR3 bases are TGTGCCAGCAGCCCCGGGACAGGGATTAGTTCCTACAATGAGCAGTTCTTC.